The 2 T cell receptor beta chains given below trace back to one sample, sequenced in a study of radiation and T cells in renal cell carcinoma (TCRdb year 2020). Interpreted using the paper, the time point label stands for: blood 4 weeks post-SBRT, at nephrectomy. The label giving this sample's treatment or condition can be read as: 15 Gy SBRT to primary tumor, nephrectomy 4 weeks later. The method behind the library was the immunoSEQ multiplex PCR assay. In TCRdb, the immuneACCESS table is reduced to in-frame sequences with V and J assigned. These tables do not hold every clone; where another copy was compared, an unresolved V gene accounts for under half, and the others remain unexplained. This sample is represented by 150,000 or so clones; roughly nine tenths of them were singletons. Jointly, the top ten make up about 11% of the sample. The sequences come from blood, collected from a patient whose treatment included radiotherapy and nephrectomy. These receptors came from a woman in her 50s with renal cell carcinoma.

V usage is TRBV4-1 and J usage is TRBJ2-4; no clear D gene. The V end lost 1 base, the J end lost 2 bases, and 9 bases lay between the germline ends. CDR1 is MGHRA and CDR2 is YSYEKL in the germline V gene. The CDR3 is 15 residues long. The CDR3 DNA sequence: TGCGCCAGCAGCCAAGTAACTGACTCCAAAAACATTCAGTACTTC. Translation: CASSQVTDSKNIQYF.

The CDR3 sequence: CASSRGQGAPRGTDTQYF. CDR3 nucleotides: TGTGCCAGCAGCAGAGGACAGGGGGCGCCGAGGGGCACAGATACGCAGTATTTT. The J gene is TRBJ2-3, the V gene TRBV7-3; 11 bases agree with TRBD1. The CDR3 is 18 amino acids. With 5 bases clipped from V and 1 base from J, the junction kept 11 bases outside the gene matches. Germline V gene data show CDR1 as SGHTA and CDR2 as FQGTGA. Drawing the rest from reference TRBV7-3 and TRBJ2-3, the complete variable domain is GAGVSQTPSNKVTEKGKYVELRCDPISGHTALYWYRQSLGQGPEFLIYFQGTGAADDSGLPNDRFFAVRPEGSVSTLKIQRTERGDSAVYLCASSRGQGAPRGTDTQYFGPGTRLTVL.